Listed below are T cell receptor beta chains from one sample, sequenced in a study of blood T cell repertoires in COVID-19. The data were produced by immunoSEQ multiplex PCR, yet TCRdb's version contains in-frame clones alone and is incomplete. The sample records 250,000 or so clones, about four fifths being singletons. The specimen sequenced was PBMCs or T cells enriched from blood (not recorded which). All receptors derive from a man aged 50 or older who had recovered from COVID-19. CDR3s include the opening cysteine and the closing phenylalanine or tryptophan. Each record gives: CDR3 protein, CDR3 DNA, D gene, J gene, V gene, clone size. D genes are given only for firm matches. Clone size is given for some rows only: seen once, a few or many times, or a class if the clone is expanded.

CASSLSRAGLNEQYF TGTGCCAGCAGCTTAAGCCGGGCAGGGTTGAACGAGCAGTACTTC NA TRBJ2-7 TRBV7-3 few
CASSPLEGVAEAFF TGTGCCAGCTCACCACTGGAGGGTGTGGCTGAAGCTTTCTTT NA TRBJ1-1 TRBV18 NA
CAISAWGSGSAYNEQFF TGTGCCATCAGTGCCTGGGGTAGCGGGAGTGCCTACAATGAGCAGTTCTTC TRBD2 TRBJ2-1 TRBV10-3 NA
CASSQGTSGRAWEQYF TGCGCCAGCAGCCAAGGGACTAGCGGGAGGGCCTGGGAGCAGTACTTC TRBD2 TRBJ2-7 TRBV4-1 few
CASSVGGRAGEQFF TGTGCCAGCAGCGTAGGGGGACGAGCGGGAGAGCAGTTCTTC TRBD2 TRBJ2-1 TRBV9 NA
CASRPGTGNQPQHF TGCGCCAGCAGGCCCGGGACAGGGAATCAGCCCCAGCATTTT TRBD1 TRBJ1-5 TRBV5-1 NA
CASSADRSYSYNEQFF TGTGCCAGCAGCGCGGACAGGTCTTACTCCTACAATGAGCAGTTCTTC TRBD1 TRBJ2-1 TRBV9 NA
CAIGQGSSPLHF TGTGCCATCGGACAGGGGAGTTCACCCCTCCACTTT TRBD1 TRBJ1-6 TRBV10-3 NA
CASSYVGSNTGELFF TGTGCCAGCAGCTACGTCGGGTCGAACACCGGGGAGCTGTTTTTT NA TRBJ2-2 TRBV11-2 NA
CASSPPGGAKQYF TGTGCCAGCAGCCCCCCCGGGGGGGCCAAGCAGTACTTC TRBD2 TRBJ2-7 TRBV4-2 NA
CASSQDGAGNGYTF TGCGCCAGCAGCCAAGATGGGGCAGGGAATGGCTACACCTTC NA TRBJ1-2 TRBV4-3 NA
CASSLVREKAYNEQFF TGTGCCAGCAGCTTAGTCCGGGAAAAGGCCTACAATGAGCAGTTCTTC NA TRBJ2-1 TRBV7-9 NA
CASSQQLAGGQETQYF TGCGCCAGCAGCCAACAGTTAGCGGGGGGGCAAGAGACCCAGTACTTC TRBD2 TRBJ2-5 TRBV4-1 NA
CASSQSGQGASYEQYF TGCGCCAGCAGTCAATCGGGGCAGGGGGCTTCCTACGAGCAGTACTTC TRBD1 TRBJ2-7 TRBV23-1 NA
CASSRGQGANYGYTF TGCGCCAGCAGCCGCGGACAGGGGGCGAACTATGGCTACACCTTC TRBD1 TRBJ1-2 TRBV5-1 once
CASSSDVQGDYGYTF TGCGCCAGCAGCTCGGATGTCCAGGGGGACTATGGCTACACCTTC TRBD1 TRBJ1-2 TRBV5-1 NA
CASSLSRSEQFF TGTGCCAGCAGCCTGTCGAGGAGTGAGCAGTTCTTC NA TRBJ2-1 TRBV14 NA
CASSSSAAKNIQYF TGCGCCAGCAGTTCTAGCGCAGCCAAAAACATTCAGTACTTC NA TRBJ2-4 TRBV5-1 NA
CASSLTGFTDTQYF TGTGCCAGCAGCTTGACAGGGTTCACAGATACGCAGTATTTT TRBD1 TRBJ2-3 TRBV2 once
CASSEASREVYGYTF TGTGCCAGCAGTGAAGCGTCGAGGGAAGTCTATGGCTACACCTTC NA TRBJ1-2 TRBV6-1 NA
CASSERTGGGQFF TGCGCCAGCAGTGAAAGGACTGGGGGCGGGCAGTTCTTC NA TRBJ2-1 TRBV10-1 NA
CASSRDRGPETQYF TGCGCCAGCAGCCGAGACAGGGGGCCAGAGACCCAGTACTTC TRBD1 TRBJ2-5 TRBV5-1 NA
CASSLDGAGQPQHF TGCGCCAGCAGCTTGGATGGGGCTGGGCAGCCCCAGCATTTT NA TRBJ1-5 TRBV5-1 NA
CASSQAGLAEISGANVLTF TGTGCCAGCAGCCAAGCTGGCCTAGCGGAGATCTCTGGGGCCAACGTCCTGACTTTC TRBD2 TRBJ2-6 TRBV14 NA
CATSRSGVLDIQYF TGTGCCACCAGCAGATCAGGGGTTTTGGACATTCAGTACTTC NA TRBJ2-4 TRBV15 NA
CASTPGQGKARRLGKLFF TGCGCCAGTACCCCGGGACAGGGAAAAGCTCGGCGGCTGGGAAAACTGTTTTTT TRBD1 TRBJ1-4 TRBV10-1 once
CASSTTRTNEKLFF TGTGCCAGCAGTACTACACGGACTAATGAAAAACTGTTTTTT NA TRBJ1-4 TRBV6-5 NA
CASSVGTGASYEQYF TGTGCCAGCAGCGTAGGGACAGGGGCTTCCTACGAGCAGTACTTC TRBD1 TRBJ2-7 TRBV13 NA
CAIRNRDTYYEQYF TGTGCCATCAGGAACCGGGACACCTACTACGAGCAGTACTTC NA TRBJ2-7 TRBV10-3 NA
CASSQDALGGTEAFF TGTGCCAGCAGCCAGGACGCCCTCGGAGGCACTGAAGCTTTCTTT NA TRBJ1-1 TRBV11-3 NA
CASSLEGTATGELFF TGTGCCAGCAGCTTAGAAGGGACAGCGACCGGGGAGCTGTTTTTT TRBD1 TRBJ2-2 TRBV11-2 NA
CASSLAAGRGDNEQFF TGTGCCAGCAGCTTAGCGGCGGGCAGGGGGGACAATGAGCAGTTCTTC NA TRBJ2-1 TRBV7-6 NA
CASSSGTSGGSYEQYF TGTGCCAGCAGCTCGGGGACTAGCGGGGGCTCCTACGAGCAGTACTTC TRBD2 TRBJ2-7 TRBV7-6 NA
CAITLLGRAGNQPQHF TGTGCCATCACTCTTTTAGGCAGGGCTGGCAATCAGCCCCAGCATTTT NA TRBJ1-5 TRBV10-3 NA
CASTTGRSGLNTEAFF TGTGCCAGCACGACAGGTCGATCAGGGTTGAACACTGAAGCTTTCTTT NA TRBJ1-1 TRBV27 NA
CSVGRGYGYTF TGCAGTGTTGGAAGAGGTTATGGCTACACCTTC NA TRBJ1-2 TRBV20-1 NA
CASSPRVGVTEAFF TGTGCCAGCAGCCCGCGGGTCGGAGTGACTGAAGCTTTCTTT NA TRBJ1-1 TRBV5-5 NA
CASSPRGGVGTEAFF TGTGCCAGCAGCCCCCGCGGAGGGGTGGGGACTGAAGCTTTCTTT NA TRBJ1-1 TRBV3-1/TRBV3-2 NA
CASSIPGQGFYEQYF TGTGCCAGCAGTATCCCGGGACAGGGGTTCTACGAGCAGTACTTC TRBD1 TRBJ2-7 TRBV6-6 NA
CASSITNGPEAFF TGTGCCAGTAGTATTACGAATGGCCCTGAAGCTTTCTTT NA TRBJ1-1 TRBV19 NA
CASSFEQGNRIGNTIYF TGTGCCAGCAGCTTTGAACAGGGGAATAGAATTGGAAACACCATATATTTT TRBD1 TRBJ1-3 TRBV5-6 NA
CASSLILAGGISDNEQFF TGTGCCAGCAGCTTGATACTAGCGGGAGGAATTAGCGACAATGAGCAGTTCTTC TRBD2 TRBJ2-1 TRBV5-6 NA
CASSLGTGGLQETQYF TGTGCCAGCAGCTTAGGGACAGGGGGTCTCCAAGAGACCCAGTACTTC TRBD1 TRBJ2-5 TRBV9 NA
CASSLSRGLSYGYTF TGTGCCAGCAGTTTATCCAGGGGGCTAAGCTATGGCTACACCTTC TRBD1 TRBJ1-2 TRBV27 once
CASSWGGTNSGNTIYF TGTGCCAGCAGCTGGGGCGGGACTAACTCTGGAAACACCATATATTTT NA TRBJ1-3 TRBV5-5 NA
CASSLASSPTTDTQYF TGCGCCAGCAGCTTGGCCTCTAGTCCAACCACAGATACGCAGTATTTT NA TRBJ2-3 TRBV5-1 NA
CASSPRTSGSWRKPTDTQYF TGTGCCAGCAGCCCTCGGACTAGCGGGAGCTGGAGAAAACCCACAGATACGCAGTATTTT TRBD2 TRBJ2-3 TRBV3-1/TRBV3-2 NA
CASSLKGGEQANNSPLHF TGTGCCAGCAGCTTAAAAGGGGGGGAACAGGCAAACAATTCACCCCTCCACTTT NA TRBJ1-6 TRBV7-3 NA
CASSIFRELFF TGTGCCAGCAGCATATTCCGGGAGCTGTTTTTT NA TRBJ2-2 TRBV3-1/TRBV3-2 NA
CASSFSSGRAGFYEQYF TGTGCCAGCAGTTTCTCTAGCGGGAGGGCCGGCTTCTACGAGCAGTACTTC TRBD2 TRBJ2-7 TRBV27 NA
CASRSGTGEAFF TGTGCCAGCAGGTCCGGGACAGGGGAAGCTTTCTTT TRBD1 TRBJ1-1 TRBV5-5 NA
CASSQDRVVNQPQHF TGCGCCAGCAGCCAAGACAGGGTAGTTAATCAGCCCCAGCATTTT NA TRBJ1-5 TRBV4-1 NA